Below are 20 T cell receptor beta chains sequenced from a single sample in a study of blood T cell repertoires in COVID-19 (dated by TCRdb to the early 2020s). The protocol used for the library was the immunoSEQ multiplex PCR assay. The table comes from immuneACCESS by way of TCRdb, which keeps in-frame sequences with V and J called. Part of the clones is missing from these tables; in studies checked, under half for an unresolved V gene and the rest for unknown reasons. The sample profile shows about 97,000 clones; 80% to 90% of them were found once. The biggest ten clones account for about 16% of the sample. The sequencing input was peripheral blood. Receptor source: a human donor in a cohort sampled during active COVID-19.

This chain uses TRBV19 with TRBJ1-5; D perhaps matches TRBD1 (5 bases). CDR3 length: 15 amino acids. The germline V and J ends were trimmed by 4 bases and 1 base, with 11 bases remaining between them. Germline V gene data show CDR1 as LNHDA and CDR2 as SQIVND (reference sequence). Here the CDR3 DNA reads TGTGCCAGTAGTACCACAGGATACAGCAATCAGCCCCAGCATTTT. Its translation is CASSTTGYSNQPQHF.

The V call is TRBV10-3, the J call TRBJ1-2, with 9 bases identical to TRBD1. The CDR3 has 15 residues. Losses at the gene ends were 2 bases for V and 6 bases for J; bases not matched to a gene: 7. From germline, CDR1 is ENHRY and CDR2 SYGVKD. This CDR3 reads CAISEARDRVNGYTF. CDR3 nucleotides: TGTGCCATCAGTGAGGCTCGGGACAGGGTTAATGGCTACACCTTC.

The chain recombines TRBV19 with TRBJ2-7; 7 bases line up with TRBD1. Germline CDR1 is LNHDA and CDR2 is SQIVND (reference sequence). Unmatched junction bases numbered 7, after V lost 5 bases and J lost 3 bases. CDR3 length equals 14 residues. The CDR3 bases are TGTGCCAGTAGTCCGGGACAGTACGGCTACGAGCAGTACTTC. It yields the protein CASSPGQYGYEQYF.

V and J are TRBV11-1 and TRBJ2-3, with D possibly being TRBD2 (6 bases). The CDR3 runs to 13 residues. The germline CDR1 and CDR2 sequences are SGHAT and FQDESV (reference sequence). Between the trimmed V and J ends, which lost 5 bases and 3 bases, there was a span of 9 bases. The CDR3 region has the DNA TGTGCCAGCAGCCTAGGACTAACAGATACGCAGTATTTT. It is translated as CASSLGLTDTQYF.

This chain links TRBV28 with TRBJ1-6; D gene unclear. The V gene lost 5 bases and the J gene lost 0 bases, with 17 bases spanning the gap. The CDR3 totals 18 residues. Germline CDR1 MDHEN, CDR2 SYDVKM. The CDR3 here is CASSPTWSQSSYNSPLHF. In nucleotides, the CDR3 is TGTGCCAGCAGTCCCACTTGGAGCCAGAGCTCCTATAATTCACCCCTCCACTTT.

The rearrangement links TRBV18 to TRBJ1-1, with D uncertain. V lost 3 bases, J lost 6 bases, and 14 bases lay in between. The CDR3 sequence is 14 residues long. CDR1 and CDR2 (germline): KGHSH, LQKENI. In nucleotides, the CDR3 is TGTGCCAGCTCACCGCTAATCCCCCCGGCTGAAGCTTTCTTT. Its protein product is CASSPLIPPAEAFF. Drawing the rest from reference TRBV18 and TRBJ1-1, the complete variable domain is NAGVMQNPRHLVRRRGQEARLRCSPMKGHSHVYWYRQLPEEGLKFMVYLQKENIIDESGMPKERFSAEFPKEGPSILRIQQVVRGDSAAYFCASSPLIPPAEAFFGQGTRLTVV.

This chain connects TRBV7-6 to TRBJ1-3; 9 bases align to TRBD1. J gave up 4 bases and V 4 bases, and 8 bases lay outside the gene matches. The CDR3 length is 16 residues. CDR1 and CDR2 from the germline V gene are SGHVS and FNYEAQ. CDR3 nucleotides: TGTGCCAGCAGCTCGGAAACAGGGGGCTACGGAAACACCATATATTTT. This sequence encodes CASSSETGGYGNTIYF.

V usage is TRBV12-5 and J usage is TRBJ2-1, with 7 bases that match TRBD1. Germline CDR1 is LGHNT and CDR2 is FRNRAP. The V gene end was trimmed by 6 bases and the J gene end by 9 bases; junction bases not matched to a gene: 11. This CDR3 is 14 amino acids long. CDR3 protein: CASGDREPGTEQFF. CDR3 sequence (DNA): TGTGCTAGTGGCGACAGGGAGCCCGGGACTGAGCAGTTCTTC.

The chain employs TRBV3-1 (or the pseudogene TRBV3-2) and TRBJ1-5; the D is unclear. CDR1 is LGHDT, CDR2 YNNKEL, per germline (reference sequence). V lost 0 bases, J lost 12 bases, and 12 bases lay in between. The CDR3 contains 13 residues. DNA for the CDR3: TGTGCCAGCAGCCAAGATCGGGGTGGGCTCCAGCATTTT. Its translation: CASSQDRGGLQHF.

This chain connects TRBV27 to TRBJ2-3, with no clear D. In germline, CDR1 is MNHEY, CDR2 SMNVEV (reference sequence). The germline V and J ends were trimmed by 6 bases and 2 bases, with 15 bases remaining between them. The length of the CDR3 is 15 residues. The CDR3 protein is CASRRWSRSTDTQYF. CDR3 sequence (DNA): TGTGCCAGCAGAAGATGGTCGCGATCCACAGATACGCAGTATTTT.

This chain connects TRBV10-2 to TRBJ2-7; weak D call: TRBD1 (6 bases). CDR3 length equals 11 residues. Germline lookup yields CDR1 WSHSY and CDR2 SAAADI. Trimming cost V 5 bases and J 4 bases, with 6 bases left between them. The CDR3 region is CASSTGYEQYF. In nucleotides, the CDR3 is TGCGCCAGCAGTACAGGGTACGAGCAGTACTTC.

This clone was detected only once. The rearrangement uses TRBV19 and TRBJ1-2; D is unresolved. The germline V and J ends were trimmed by 0 bases and 3 bases, with 5 bases remaining between them. The CDR3 extends over 13 amino acids. CDR1 and CDR2 from the germline V gene are LNHDA and SQIVND (reference sequence). As DNA, the CDR3 is TGTGCCAGTAGTATAGACAGGCACTATGGCTACACCTTC. It specifies CASSIDRHYGYTF.

The rearrangement joins TRBV4-1 to TRBJ2-7; 8 nucleotides line up with TRBD1. This CDR3 comprises 16 residues. V dropped 0 bases and J dropped 1; count of bases not matched to a gene: 5. The germline gives CDR1 MGHRA, CDR2 YSYEKL. The CDR3 region has the DNA TGCGCCAGCAGCCAAGAAGTGGGACAGGTTTCCTACGAGCAGTACTTC. This translates into CASSQEVGQVSYEQYF.

The chain carries TRBV19 and TRBJ1-6, with 7 bases that match TRBD1. V lost 4 bases and J lost 7; bases outside the gene matches: 4. Germline CDR1 is LNHDA and CDR2 is SQIVND (reference sequence). CDR3 size: 14 residues. CDR3 sequence reads: CASSTQGTNSPLHF. CDR3 sequence (DNA): TGTGCCAGTAGTACACAGGGGACCAATTCACCCCTCCACTTT.

The chain carries TRBV5-1 and TRBJ1-3, with D hard to call. CDR3 length: 15 amino acids. The V end was cut by 1 base, the J end by 0 bases, with 8 bases between. Germline V CDR1 and CDR2: SGHRS, YFSETQ. CDR3 loop: CASSLPGSSGNTIYF. For the CDR3, the DNA is TGCGCCAGCAGCTTGCCAGGTTCCTCTGGAAACACCATATATTTT. Combining the CDR3 with reference TRBV5-1 and TRBJ1-3 gives the whole variable domain KAGVTQTPRYLIKTRGQQVTLSCSPISGHRSVSWYQQTPGQGLQFLFEYFSETQRNKGNFPGRFSGRQFSNSRSEMNVSTLELGDSALYLCASSLPGSSGNTIYFGEGSWLTVV.

The chain is built from TRBV9 and TRBJ2-2, with a weak D call TRBD1 (5 bases). The closer fit of TRBJ1-3 to the DNA end suggests the J call may be wrong. CDR3 size: 14 residues. Germline V gene lookup returns CDR1 SGDLS and CDR2 YYNGEE. CDR3 coding DNA: TGTGCCAGCAGCCCAAGACAGCCCGGAAACACCATATATTTT. This gives the protein CASSPRQPGNTIYF.

The chain carries TRBV29-1 and TRBJ1-4; TRBD1 agrees at 9 bases. The CDR3 has 15 residues. V lost 0 bases to trimming and J lost 6 bases; unmatched junction nucleotides: 5. CDR1 is SQVTM and CDR2 is ANQGSEA in the germline V gene. As DNA, the CDR3 is TGCAGCGTTGAAGATCCCCGACAGGGGGATGAAAAACTGTTTTTT. Amino acids: CSVEDPRQGDEKLFF.

The J gene is TRBJ1-1, the V gene TRBV12-3 or TRBV12-4; 8 bases line up with TRBD1. V gave up 4 bases and J gave up 7 bases; unmatched junction bases: 5. This CDR3 has 13 amino acids. This CDR3 is CASSSRQGSEAFF. As DNA, the CDR3 is TGTGCCAGCAGTTCGAGACAGGGGAGTGAAGCTTTCTTT.

This chain connects TRBV11-3 to TRBJ2-1, with TRBD1 matching over 7 bases. This CDR3 spans 14 amino acids. V was clipped by 0 bases and J by 6 bases; unmatched bases: 2. The V gene's germline CDR1 is SGHNT and CDR2 YENEEA. The CDR3: CASSLEAGGNEQFF. In nucleotides, the CDR3 is TGTGCCAGCAGCTTAGAGGCAGGGGGCAATGAGCAGTTCTTC.

This clone has ten or more counts. The rearrangement uses TRBV30 and TRBJ1-6; no clear D. Trimming cost V 5 bases and J 9 bases, with 11 bases left between them. The CDR3 length is 12 residues. The germline V gene has CDR1 GTSNPN and CDR2 SVGIG (reference sequence). DNA of the CDR3: TGTGCCTGGGCCCAGGCCTCTTCACCCCTCCACTTT. Protein: CAWAQASSPLHF.